The 28 T cell receptor beta chains below all came from one sample that was sequenced in a study of blood T cell repertoires in COVID-19. This table comes from immunoSEQ multiplex PCR, and its TCRdb copy is limited to in-frame clones, with some not included. The sample yields 300,000 or so clones, roughly 84% seen once. Sequenced material: PBMCs or T cells enriched from blood (not recorded which). The receptors here all came from a woman between 25 and 40 years old who had recovered from COVID-19.

This chain uses TRBV5-1 with TRBJ2-5; a possible D gene is TRBD2 (6 bases). V was shortened by 0 bases and J by 7 bases, with 19 bases between the two germline ends. Germline V lookup: CDR1 SGHRS, CDR2 YFSETQ. The CDR3 is made up of 16 amino acids. CDR3: CASSLAGTGVSRTQYF. The CDR3 DNA follows: TGCGCCAGCAGCTTGGCCGGGACGGGGGTGTCTAGGACCCAGTACTTC.

J is TRBJ1-2 and V is TRBV5-6; 9 bases are shared with TRBD1. Germline V lookup: CDR1 SGHDT, CDR2 YYEEEE. CDR3 size: 15 residues. With V trimmed by 5 bases and J by 4 bases, 9 bases remained unmatched. CDR3 coding DNA: TGTGCCAGCAGTCGTGGGACAGGGCTCTCCTATGGCTACACCTTC. Translating it yields CASSRGTGLSYGYTF.

The chain uses TRBV19 and TRBJ2-7, with D possibly being TRBD2 (6 bases). Trimming removed 5 bases from V and 0 bases from J, with 11 bases in between. The CDR3 is made up of 14 amino acids. Germline loops: CDR1 LNHDA, CDR2 SQIVND (reference sequence). CDR3 coding DNA: TGTGCCAGTAGTCGGTTAGCGGACTCCTACGAGCAGTACTTC. The encoded protein is CASSRLADSYEQYF. Full variable domain (outside the CDR3, taken from reference TRBV19 and TRBJ2-7): DGGITQSPKYLFRKEGQNVTLSCEQNLNHDAMYWYRQDPGQGLRLIYYSQIVNDFQKGDIAEGYSVSREKKESFPLTVTSAQKNPTAFYLCASSRLADSYEQYFGPGTRLTVT.

In this sample, this clone turned up a few times. CDR3 residues: CASSLAIIGSAQETQYF. The CDR3 DNA is TGCGCCAGCAGCTTGGCTATAATAGGCAGCGCCCAAGAGACCCAGTACTTC. This chain connects TRBV5-1 to TRBJ2-5; unclear D gene. The CDR3 contains 17 residues. Trimming left V 0 bases short and J 1 base short, with 16 bases between. Germline values: CDR1 SGHRS, CDR2 YFSETQ. Together with reference TRBV5-1 and TRBJ2-5, the CDR3 gives the full variable domain: KAGVTQTPRYLIKTRGQQVTLSCSPISGHRSVSWYQQTPGQGLQFLFEYFSETQRNKGNFPGRFSGRQFSNSRSEMNVSTLELGDSALYLCASSLAIIGSAQETQYFGPGTRLLVL.

The gene calls are TRBV28 and TRBJ2-7; 7 positions match TRBD2. CDR3 length: 15 amino acids. Looked up from germline, CDR1 is MDHEN and CDR2 is SYDVKM. V lost 5 bases, J lost 7 bases, and 14 bases stayed unmatched. CDR3 DNA sequence: TGTGCCAGCAGTCCAAAAAGCGGGGTGGGGGTGGAGCAGTACTTC. The encoded protein is CASSPKSGVGVEQYF. The whole variable domain, remainder taken from reference TRBV28 and TRBJ2-7, is DVKVTQSSRYLVKRTGEKVFLECVQDMDHENMFWYRQDPGLGLRLIYFSYDVKMKEKGDIPEGYSVSREKKERFSLILESASTNQTSMYLCASSPKSGVGVEQYFGPGTRLTVT.

V and J are TRBV6-2 or TRBV6-3 and TRBJ1-1; D not certain. The CDR3 is 16 amino acids. Trimming stripped 2 bases from V and 1 base from J, with 14 bases between. CDR1 and CDR2 from the germline V gene are MNHEY and SVGEGT. The CDR3 loop is CASSYEGRRRNTEAFF. For the CDR3, the DNA is TGTGCCAGCAGTTACGAGGGTCGCAGGAGGAACACTGAAGCTTTCTTT.

The chain is built from TRBV5-4 and TRBJ1-4; 7 bases are a match to TRBD1. CDR3 length equals 15 residues. Germline V gives CDR1 SGHNT, CDR2 YYREEE (reference sequence). Trimming removed 4 bases from V and 8 bases from J; junction bases left unmatched: 11. The DNA of the CDR3 is TGTGCCAGCAGCCCCCAGGGGGGAGGTGACGAAAAACTGTTTTTT. This translates into CASSPQGGGDEKLFF.

V usage is TRBV12-3 or TRBV12-4 and J usage is TRBJ1-1; D is unclear. V lost 2 bases and J lost 6, with 4 bases in between. There are 11 residues in the CDR3. CDR3: CASSLSAEAFF. DNA for the CDR3: TGTGCCAGCAGTTTAAGCGCTGAAGCTTTCTTT.

The chain combines TRBV7-2 with TRBJ2-7; 8 bases are shared with TRBD2. V gave up 5 bases and J gave up 5 bases; unmatched junction bases: 5. There are 13 residues in the CDR3. Germline V gene lookup returns CDR1 SGHTA and CDR2 FQGNSA. This CDR3 is CASSVRGGDEQYF. CDR3 nucleotide sequence: TGTGCCAGCAGCGTCCGGGGGGGCGACGAGCAGTACTTC.

This clone occurred once. The chain has TRBV12-5 and TRBJ2-3; TRBD1 matches 12 bases. This CDR3 has 16 residues. Germline lookup yields CDR1 LGHNT and CDR2 FRNRAP. The V gene end was trimmed by 1 base and the J gene end by 7 bases; junction bases not matched to a gene: 6. In nucleotides, the CDR3 is TGTGCTAGTGGTTTGGCCGGGACAGGGGGCGCGAATACGCAGTATTTT. Protein product: CASGLAGTGGANTQYF.

This chain uses TRBV30 with TRBJ1-2, with D unresolved. The V gene lost 2 bases and the J gene lost 2 bases, with 18 bases spanning the gap. Germline V gives CDR1 GTSNPN, CDR2 SVGIG (reference sequence). The CDR3 has 16 amino acids. The CDR3 loop reads CAWSLASPPANYGYTF. CDR3 DNA sequence: TGTGCCTGGAGTCTAGCGTCTCCCCCTGCCAACTATGGCTACACCTTC.

The chain employs TRBV28 and TRBJ1-4; 9 bases match TRBD1. Germline V gene data show CDR1 as MDHEN and CDR2 as SYDVKM. J gave up 8 bases and V 5 bases, and 9 bases lay outside the gene matches. The CDR3 totals 15 residues. DNA for the CDR3: TGTGCCAGCAGTGCAGCAGGGACAGGGAACGAAAAACTGTTTTTT. It encodes CASSAAGTGNEKLFF.

The count of this clone is one. The rearrangement uses TRBV3-1 (or the pseudogene TRBV3-2) and TRBJ2-5; D gene uncertain. V was cut by 4 bases and J by 1 base, with 16 bases left in between. This CDR3 has 16 residues. Per germline, CDR1 LGHDT and CDR2 YNNKEL (reference sequence). The CDR3 spells CASSLPAGFGQETQYF. The CDR3 coding sequence is TGTGCCAGCAGCCTTCCCGCCGGGTTCGGCCAAGAGACCCAGTACTTC.

The chain links TRBV7-9 to TRBJ1-1; TRBD1 might be the D (6 bases). The CDR3 length is 15 residues. Trimming stripped 0 bases from V and 0 bases from J, with 8 bases between. Germline values: CDR1 SEHNR, CDR2 FQNEAQ (reference sequence). The CDR3 spells CASSLAQGMNTEAFF. CDR3 nucleotide sequence: TGTGCCAGCAGCTTAGCTCAGGGGATGAACACTGAAGCTTTCTTT.

The CDR3 loop reads CATSRPKTPSGGPNHHKNEQFF. Written as DNA, the CDR3 is TGTGCCACCAGCAGACCCAAAACCCCCAGCGGGGGGCCGAACCACCACAAAAATGAGCAGTTCTTC. The chain has TRBV15 and TRBJ2-1; 9 bases fit TRBD2. After removal of 2 bases from V and 7 bases from J, the junction contained 27 bases not matched to a gene. Germline assignment: CDR1 LNHNV and CDR2 YYDKDF (reference sequence). CDR3 length: 22 amino acids.

This clone was detected many times. V usage is TRBV7-6 and J usage is TRBJ1-1, with TRBD1 as a possible D gene (5 bases). CDR3 length equals 15 residues. The germline V gene encodes CDR1 SGHVS and CDR2 FNYEAQ. V lost 2 bases and J 1 base, leaving 11 bases between the germline ends. The DNA for the CDR3 is TGTGCCAGCAGCTTATCCGGTGGGGCGAACACTGAAGCTTTCTTT. It yields the protein CASSLSGGANTEAFF.

The CDR3 region is CASNRGNSPLHF. The CDR3 DNA follows: TGTGCCAGCAACAGGGGTAATTCACCCCTCCACTTT. This rearrangement joins TRBV6-6 to TRBJ1-6; 7 bases line up with TRBD1. CDR1 is MNHNY and CDR2 is SVGAGI in the germline V gene (reference sequence). The V gene end was trimmed by 7 bases and the J gene end by 6 bases; junction bases not matched to a gene: 0. The CDR3 spans 12 residues.

The V gene is TRBV19, the J gene TRBJ2-5; 7 positions match TRBD2. From germline, CDR1 is LNHDA and CDR2 SQIVND (reference sequence). The CDR3 runs to 13 residues. J lost 5 bases, V lost 3 bases, and 3 bases had no gene match. The CDR3: CASSMSLAETQYF. As DNA, the CDR3 is TGTGCCAGTAGTATGTCACTAGCGGAGACCCAGTACTTC.

This sequence joins TRBV19 and TRBJ1-1; no definite D call. From germline, CDR1 is LNHDA and CDR2 SQIVND (reference sequence). The CDR3 is 13 residues long. Trimming shortened V by 5 bases and J by 4 bases, and 11 bases separated the two germline ends. The CDR3 region is CASSRGAATEAFF. The CDR3 DNA follows: TGTGCCAGTAGTCGGGGAGCAGCCACTGAAGCTTTCTTT. Full variable domain (remainder filled in from reference TRBV19 and TRBJ1-1): DGGITQSPKYLFRKEGQNVTLSCEQNLNHDAMYWYRQDPGQGLRLIYYSQIVNDFQKGDIAEGYSVSREKKESFPLTVTSAQKNPTAFYLCASSRGAATEAFFGQGTRLTVV.

The chain uses TRBV3-1 (or the pseudogene TRBV3-2) and TRBJ1-6, with TRBD1 matching 7 bases. The CDR3 is 18 residues long. Germline V gene data show CDR1 as LGHDT and CDR2 as YNNKEL (reference sequence). The junction had 14 bases not matched to a gene; V was cut back by 3 bases and J by 6 bases. The CDR3 sequence: CASSQDYPLTGVNSPLHF. The DNA of the CDR3 is TGTGCCAGCAGCCAGGATTACCCCTTAACAGGGGTTAATTCACCCCTCCACTTT.

The table lists this clone with a count of one. The gene calls are TRBV5-1 and TRBJ2-5, with a tentative D call TRBD1 (7 bases). CDR1 is SGHRS and CDR2 is YFSETQ in the germline V gene. The CDR3 sequence is 14 residues long. V was clipped by 4 bases and J by 5 bases, with 15 bases between them. DNA for the CDR3: TGCGCCAGCAGCCCACAACAGGGGAGGGAGACCCAGTACTTC. This encodes CASSPQQGRETQYF.

The chain couples TRBV6-2 or TRBV6-3 to TRBJ2-6; 9 positions match TRBD2. The germline CDR1 and CDR2 sequences are MNHEY and SVGEGT. V gave up 0 bases and J gave up 2 bases; unmatched junction bases: 8. This CDR3 contains 19 residues. CDR3 amino acids: CASSYSFGGGAAGANVLTF. DNA for the CDR3: TGTGCCAGCAGTTACTCGTTTGGCGGGGGGGCGGCTGGGGCCAACGTCCTGACTTTC.

The CDR3 coding sequence is TGTGCCAGCAGCTTTGGGGGGGGCACCATGAACACTGAAGCTTTCTTT. This translates into CASSFGGGTMNTEAFF. The chain uses TRBV5-8 and TRBJ1-1, with a tentative D call TRBD1 (6 bases). Germline V gene data show CDR1 as SGHTS and CDR2 as YDEGEE. The V and J ends lost 2 bases and 0 bases respectively, with 14 bases between them. This CDR3 contains 16 residues.

V usage is TRBV24-1 and J usage is TRBJ2-1; TRBD2 matches at 15 bases. Germline assignment: CDR1 KGHDR and CDR2 SFDVKD. V lost 4 bases to trimming and J lost 0 bases; unmatched junction nucleotides: 6. This CDR3 is 19 amino acids long. CDR3 bases: TGTGCCACCAGTGAAGCGGGACTAGCGGGGGGATACTCCTACAATGAGCAGTTCTTC. Translation gives CATSEAGLAGGYSYNEQFF.

The V gene is TRBV20-1, the J gene TRBJ2-7; no clear D. Deletions cut 3 bases from V and 6 bases from J, with 9 bases between. This CDR3 comprises 11 residues. Germline lookup yields CDR1 DFQATT and CDR2 SNEGSKA (reference sequence). As DNA, the CDR3 is TGCAGTGCTAGGCGAAGTAGCGAGCAGTACTTC. The encoded protein is CSARRSSEQYF.

This chain links TRBV7-2 with TRBJ1-2; D might be TRBD1 (5 bases). The length of the CDR3 is 14 residues. Germline loops: CDR1 SGHTA, CDR2 FQGNSA. Trimming shortened V by 3 bases and J by 6 bases, and 14 bases separated the two germline ends. CDR3 coding DNA: TGTGCCAGCAGCTTTTTAGTACAGGCGCATGGCTACACCTTC. It yields the protein CASSFLVQAHGYTF.

The chain combines TRBV18 with TRBJ1-3, with 7 bases aligning to TRBD1. This CDR3 has 20 residues. The germline V gene has CDR1 KGHSH and CDR2 LQKENI. V lost 1 base to trimming and J lost 0 bases; unmatched junction nucleotides: 15. Written as DNA, the CDR3 is TGTGCCAGCTCACCACTTCCGGGACAGAGTATATCAAGCTCTGGAAACACCATATATTTT. Translated, it gives CASSPLPGQSISSSGNTIYF.

Here the CDR3 reads CASSYDRVKADTQYF. Here the CDR3 DNA reads TGTGCCAGCAGCTACGACAGGGTGAAAGCAGATACGCAGTATTTT. This chain uses TRBV7-2 with TRBJ2-3, with TRBD1 identical over 7 bases. The CDR3 totals 15 residues. The trim removed 4 bases at V and 4 bases at J, leaving 8 bases unmatched. Per the germline V gene, CDR1 is SGHTA and CDR2 is FQGNSA.